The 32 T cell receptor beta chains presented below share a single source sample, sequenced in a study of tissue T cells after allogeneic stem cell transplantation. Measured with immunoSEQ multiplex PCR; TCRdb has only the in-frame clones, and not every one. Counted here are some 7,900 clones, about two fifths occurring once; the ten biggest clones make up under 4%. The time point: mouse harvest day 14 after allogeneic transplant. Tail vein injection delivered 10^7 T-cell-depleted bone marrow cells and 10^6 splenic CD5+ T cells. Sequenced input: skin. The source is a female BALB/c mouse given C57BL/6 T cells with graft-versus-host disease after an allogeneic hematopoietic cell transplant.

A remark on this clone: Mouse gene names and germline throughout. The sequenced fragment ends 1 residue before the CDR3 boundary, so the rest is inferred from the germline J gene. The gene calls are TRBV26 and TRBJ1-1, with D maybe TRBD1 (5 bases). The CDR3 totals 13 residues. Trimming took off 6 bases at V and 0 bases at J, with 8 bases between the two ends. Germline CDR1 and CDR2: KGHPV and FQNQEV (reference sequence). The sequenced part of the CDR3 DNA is TGTGCCAGCAGAAAGACAGCAAACACAGAAGTCTTC. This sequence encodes CASRKTANTEVF. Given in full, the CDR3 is CASRKTANTEVFF.

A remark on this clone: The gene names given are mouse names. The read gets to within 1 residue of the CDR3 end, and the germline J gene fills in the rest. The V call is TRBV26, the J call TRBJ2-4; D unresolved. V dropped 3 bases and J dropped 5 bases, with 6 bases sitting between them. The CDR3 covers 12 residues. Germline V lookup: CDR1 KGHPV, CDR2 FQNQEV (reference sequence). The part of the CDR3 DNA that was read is TGTGCCAGCAGTCTTGACATAAACACCTTGTAC. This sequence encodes CASSLDINTLY. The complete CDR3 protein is CASSLDINTLYF. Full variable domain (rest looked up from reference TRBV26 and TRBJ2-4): NSKVIQTPRYLVKGQGQKAKMRCIPEKGHPVVFWYQQNKNNEFKFLINFQNQEVLQQIDMTEKRFSAECPSNSPCSLEIQSSEAGDSALYLCASSLDINTLYFGAGTRLSVL.

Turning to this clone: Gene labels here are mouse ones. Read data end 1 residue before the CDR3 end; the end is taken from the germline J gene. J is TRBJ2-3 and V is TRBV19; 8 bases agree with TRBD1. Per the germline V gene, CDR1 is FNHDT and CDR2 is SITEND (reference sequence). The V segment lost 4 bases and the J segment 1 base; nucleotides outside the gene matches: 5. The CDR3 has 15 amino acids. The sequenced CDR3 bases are TGTGCCAGCAGTTCACCGGGACAGGGTGCAGAAACGCTGTAT. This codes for CASSSPGQGAETLY. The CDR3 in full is CASSSPGQGAETLYF.

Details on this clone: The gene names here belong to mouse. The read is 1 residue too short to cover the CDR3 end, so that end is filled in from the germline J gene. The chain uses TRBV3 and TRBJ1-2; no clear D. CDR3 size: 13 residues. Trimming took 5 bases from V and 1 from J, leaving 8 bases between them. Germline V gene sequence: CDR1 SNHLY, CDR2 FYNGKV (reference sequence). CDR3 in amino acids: CASSAIINSDYTF. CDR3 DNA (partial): TGTGCCAGCAGCGCCATAATAAACTCCGACTACACC.

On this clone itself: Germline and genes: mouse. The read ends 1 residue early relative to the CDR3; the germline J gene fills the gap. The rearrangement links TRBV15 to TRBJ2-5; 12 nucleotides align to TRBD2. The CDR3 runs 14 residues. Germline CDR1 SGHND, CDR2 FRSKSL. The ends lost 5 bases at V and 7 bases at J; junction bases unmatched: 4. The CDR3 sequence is CASSAGTGGYTQYF. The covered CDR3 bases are TGTGCCAGCAGTGCCGGGACTGGGGGGTACACCCAGTAC.

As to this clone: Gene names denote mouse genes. CDR3 DNA, as far as it was read: TGTGCAAGCAGCTTAGACTGGGGGGGCTATGCTGAGCAGTTC. It yields the protein CASSLDWGGYAEQF. The whole CDR3 protein is CASSLDWGGYAEQFF. The genes are TRBV16 and TRBJ2-1, with 9 bases matching TRBD2. Sequencing ends 1 residue short of the CDR3 end; the germline J gene provides the rest. CDR1 SGHSA and CDR2 FRNQAP come from the germline V gene. The CDR3 sequence is 15 residues long. V shed 0 bases and J 3 bases; nucleotides not matched to a gene: 0.

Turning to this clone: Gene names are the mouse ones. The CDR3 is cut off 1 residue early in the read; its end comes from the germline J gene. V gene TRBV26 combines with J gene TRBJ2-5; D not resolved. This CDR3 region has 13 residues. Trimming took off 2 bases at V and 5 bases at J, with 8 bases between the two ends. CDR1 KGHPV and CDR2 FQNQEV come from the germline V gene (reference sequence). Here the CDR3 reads CASSLRAGDTQYF. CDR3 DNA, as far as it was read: TGTGCCAGCAGTCTGCGGGCGGGAGACACCCAGTAC.

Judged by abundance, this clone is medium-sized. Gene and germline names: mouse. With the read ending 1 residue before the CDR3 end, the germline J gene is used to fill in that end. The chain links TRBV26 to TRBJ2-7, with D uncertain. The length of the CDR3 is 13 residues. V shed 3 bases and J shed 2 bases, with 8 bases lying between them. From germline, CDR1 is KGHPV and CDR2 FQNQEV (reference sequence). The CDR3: CASSLHITYEQYF. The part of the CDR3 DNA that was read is TGTGCCAGCAGTCTACACATTACCTATGAACAGTAC.

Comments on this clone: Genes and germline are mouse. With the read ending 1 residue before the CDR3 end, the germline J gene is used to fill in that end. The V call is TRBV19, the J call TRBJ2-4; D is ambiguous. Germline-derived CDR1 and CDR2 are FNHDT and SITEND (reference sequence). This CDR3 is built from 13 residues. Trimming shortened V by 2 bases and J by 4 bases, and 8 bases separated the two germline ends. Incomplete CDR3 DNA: TGTGCCAGCAGTATCTCCACAGAAAACACCTTGTAC. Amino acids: CASSISTENTLY. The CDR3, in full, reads CASSISTENTLYF. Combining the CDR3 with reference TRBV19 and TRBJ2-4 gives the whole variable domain GGIITQTPKFLIGQEGQKLTLKCQQNFNHDTMYWYRQDSGKGLRLIYYSITENDLQKGDLSEGYDASREKKSSFSLTVTSAQKNEMAVFLCASSISTENTLYFGAGTRLSVL.

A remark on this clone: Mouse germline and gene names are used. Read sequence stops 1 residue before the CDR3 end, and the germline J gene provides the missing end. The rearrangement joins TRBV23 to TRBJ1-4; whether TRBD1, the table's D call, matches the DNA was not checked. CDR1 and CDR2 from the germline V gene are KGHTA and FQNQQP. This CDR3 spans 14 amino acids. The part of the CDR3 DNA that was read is TGCTCCAGCAGTCCCGGGACAAGAAACGAAAGATTATTT. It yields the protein CSSSPGTRNERLF. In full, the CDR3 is CSSSPGTRNERLFF.

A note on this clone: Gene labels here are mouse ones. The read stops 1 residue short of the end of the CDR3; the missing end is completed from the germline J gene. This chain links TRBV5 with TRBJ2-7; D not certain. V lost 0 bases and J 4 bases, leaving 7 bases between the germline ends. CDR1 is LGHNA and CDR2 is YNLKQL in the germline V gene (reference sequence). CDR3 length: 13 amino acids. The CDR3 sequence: CASSQDRLYEQYF. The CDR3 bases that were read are TGTGCCAGCAGCCAAGATCGGCTTTATGAACAGTAC.

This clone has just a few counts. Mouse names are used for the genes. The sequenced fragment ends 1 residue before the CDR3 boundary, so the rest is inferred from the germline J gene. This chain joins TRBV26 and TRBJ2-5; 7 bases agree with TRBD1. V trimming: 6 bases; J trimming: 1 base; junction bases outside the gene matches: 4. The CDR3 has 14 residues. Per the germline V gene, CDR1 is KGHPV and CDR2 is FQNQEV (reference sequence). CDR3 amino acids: CASSPTGDQDTQYF. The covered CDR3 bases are TGTGCCAGCAGCCCTACAGGGGACCAAGACACCCAGTAC.

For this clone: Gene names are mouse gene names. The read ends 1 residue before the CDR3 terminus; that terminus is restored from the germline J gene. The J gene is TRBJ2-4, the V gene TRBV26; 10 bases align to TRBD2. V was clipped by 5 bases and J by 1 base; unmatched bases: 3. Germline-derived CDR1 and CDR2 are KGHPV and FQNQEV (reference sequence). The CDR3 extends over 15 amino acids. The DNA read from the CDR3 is TGTGCCAGCAGTACGGGGACTGGGGGTCAAAACACCTTGTAC. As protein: CASSTGTGGQNTLY. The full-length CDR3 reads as CASSTGTGGQNTLYF.

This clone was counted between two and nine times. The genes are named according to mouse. CDR3 region: CASSLSIRNNSPLYF. Partial CDR3 DNA: TGTGCCAGCAGTCTGTCGATAAGGAATAATTCGCCCCTCTAC. J is TRBJ1-6 and V is TRBV26; D is uncertain. The sequence runs out 1 residue before the end of the CDR3; the remainder is reconstructed from the germline J gene. TRBJ1-6 is given ORF status, its function remaining uncertain. Germline CDR1 KGHPV, CDR2 FQNQEV (reference sequence). V dropped 0 bases and J dropped 5 bases, with 8 bases sitting between them. The CDR3 is made up of 15 amino acids.

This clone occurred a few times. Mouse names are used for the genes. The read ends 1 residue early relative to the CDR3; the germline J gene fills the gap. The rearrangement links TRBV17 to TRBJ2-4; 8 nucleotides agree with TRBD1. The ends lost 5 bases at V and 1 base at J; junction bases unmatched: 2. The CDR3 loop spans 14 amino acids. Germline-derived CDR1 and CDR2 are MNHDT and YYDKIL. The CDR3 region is CASSPRGRQNTLYF. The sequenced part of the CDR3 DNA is TGTGCTAGCAGTCCCAGGGGGCGTCAAAACACCTTGTAC.

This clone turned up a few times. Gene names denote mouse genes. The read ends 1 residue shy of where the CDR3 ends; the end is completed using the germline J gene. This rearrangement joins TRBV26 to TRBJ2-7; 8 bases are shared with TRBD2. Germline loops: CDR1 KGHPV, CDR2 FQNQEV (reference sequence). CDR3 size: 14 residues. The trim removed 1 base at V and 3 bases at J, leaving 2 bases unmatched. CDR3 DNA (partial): TGTGCCAGCAGTCTGTTCTGGGGGGACTATGAACAGTAC. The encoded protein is CASSLFWGDYEQY. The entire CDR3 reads CASSLFWGDYEQYF.

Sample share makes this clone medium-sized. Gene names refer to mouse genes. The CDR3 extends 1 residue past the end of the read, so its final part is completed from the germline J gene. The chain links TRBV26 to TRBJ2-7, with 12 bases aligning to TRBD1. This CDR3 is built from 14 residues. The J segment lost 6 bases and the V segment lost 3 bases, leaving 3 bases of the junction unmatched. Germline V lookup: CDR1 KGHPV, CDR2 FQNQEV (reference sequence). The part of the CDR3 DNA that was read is TGTGCCAGCAGTCTCCGGGACAGGGGGCTTGAACAGTAC. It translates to CASSLRDRGLEQY. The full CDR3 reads CASSLRDRGLEQYF.

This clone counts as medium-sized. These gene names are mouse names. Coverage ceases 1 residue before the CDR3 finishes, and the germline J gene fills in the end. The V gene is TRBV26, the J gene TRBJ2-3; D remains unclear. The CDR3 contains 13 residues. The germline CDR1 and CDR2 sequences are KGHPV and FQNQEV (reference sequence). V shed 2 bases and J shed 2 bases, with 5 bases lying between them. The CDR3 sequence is CASSLNNAETLYF. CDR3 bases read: TGTGCCAGCAGTCTGAACAATGCAGAAACGCTGTAT. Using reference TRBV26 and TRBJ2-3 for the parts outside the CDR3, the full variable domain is NSKVIQTPRYLVKGQGQKAKMRCIPEKGHPVVFWYQQNKNNEFKFLINFQNQEVLQQIDMTEKRFSAECPSNSPCSLEIQSSEAGDSALYLCASSLNNAETLYFGSGTRLTVL.

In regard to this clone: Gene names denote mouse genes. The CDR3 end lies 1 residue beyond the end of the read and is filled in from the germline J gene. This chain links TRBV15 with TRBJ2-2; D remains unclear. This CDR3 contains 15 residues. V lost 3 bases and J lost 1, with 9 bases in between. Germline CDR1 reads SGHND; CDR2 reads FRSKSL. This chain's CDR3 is CASSFGVQNTGQLYF. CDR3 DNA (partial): TGTGCCAGCAGTTTCGGGGTTCAAAACACCGGGCAGCTCTAC.

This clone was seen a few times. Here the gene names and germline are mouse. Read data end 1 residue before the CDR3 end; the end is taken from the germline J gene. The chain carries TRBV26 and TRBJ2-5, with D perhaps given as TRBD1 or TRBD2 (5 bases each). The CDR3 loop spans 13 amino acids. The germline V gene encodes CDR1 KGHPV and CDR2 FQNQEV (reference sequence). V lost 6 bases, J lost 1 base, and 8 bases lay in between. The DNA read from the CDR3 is TGTGCCAGCAGGCCGGGACACCAAGACACCCAGTAC. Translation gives CASRPGHQDTQY. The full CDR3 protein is CASRPGHQDTQYF.

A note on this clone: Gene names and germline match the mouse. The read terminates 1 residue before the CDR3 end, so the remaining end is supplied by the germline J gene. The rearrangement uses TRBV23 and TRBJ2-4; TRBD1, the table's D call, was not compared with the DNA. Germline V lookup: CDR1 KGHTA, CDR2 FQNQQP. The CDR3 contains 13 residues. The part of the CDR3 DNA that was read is TGCTCCAGCAGTCAATGGAACAGGGGTCCCTTGTAC. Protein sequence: CSSSQWNRGPLY. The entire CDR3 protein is CSSSQWNRGPLYF.

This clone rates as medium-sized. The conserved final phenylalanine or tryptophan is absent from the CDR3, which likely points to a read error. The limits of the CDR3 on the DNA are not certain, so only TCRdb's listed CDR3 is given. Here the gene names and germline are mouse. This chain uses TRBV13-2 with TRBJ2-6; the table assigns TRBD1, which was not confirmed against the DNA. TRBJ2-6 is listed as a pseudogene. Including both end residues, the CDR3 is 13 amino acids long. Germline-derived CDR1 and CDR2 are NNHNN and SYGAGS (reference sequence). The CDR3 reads CASGDLQPLALTD.

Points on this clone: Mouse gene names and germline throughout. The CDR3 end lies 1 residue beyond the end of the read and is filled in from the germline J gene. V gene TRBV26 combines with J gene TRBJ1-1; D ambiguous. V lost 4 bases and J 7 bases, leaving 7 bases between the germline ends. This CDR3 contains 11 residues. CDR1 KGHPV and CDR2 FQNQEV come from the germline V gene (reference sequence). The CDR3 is CASSPQEEVFF. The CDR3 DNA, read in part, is TGTGCCAGCAGTCCCCAAGAAGAAGTCTTC.

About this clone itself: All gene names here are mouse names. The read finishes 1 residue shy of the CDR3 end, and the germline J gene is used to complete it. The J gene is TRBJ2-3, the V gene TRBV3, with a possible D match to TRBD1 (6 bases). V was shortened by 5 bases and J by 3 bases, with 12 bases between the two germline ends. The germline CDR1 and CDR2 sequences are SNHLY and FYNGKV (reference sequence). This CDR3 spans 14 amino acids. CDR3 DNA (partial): TGTGCCAGCAGCCCTCAGGGGTGGGCAGAAACGCTGTAT. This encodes CASSPQGWAETLY. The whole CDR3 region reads CASSPQGWAETLYF.

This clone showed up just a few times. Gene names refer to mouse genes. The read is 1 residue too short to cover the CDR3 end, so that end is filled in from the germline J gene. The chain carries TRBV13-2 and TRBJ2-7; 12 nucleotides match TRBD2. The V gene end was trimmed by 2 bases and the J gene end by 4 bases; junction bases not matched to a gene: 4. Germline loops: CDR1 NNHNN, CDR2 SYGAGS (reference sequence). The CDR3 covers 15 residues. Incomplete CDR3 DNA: TGTGCCAGCGGTGACCCGGGACTGGGGGGTTATGAACAGTAC. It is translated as CASGDPGLGGYEQY. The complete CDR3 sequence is CASGDPGLGGYEQYF.

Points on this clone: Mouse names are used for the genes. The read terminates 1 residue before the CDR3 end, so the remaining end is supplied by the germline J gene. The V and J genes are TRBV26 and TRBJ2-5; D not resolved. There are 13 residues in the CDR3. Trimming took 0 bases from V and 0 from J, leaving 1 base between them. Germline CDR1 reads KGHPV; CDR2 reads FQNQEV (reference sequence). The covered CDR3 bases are TGTGCCAGCAGTCTGTCAAACCAAGACACCCAGTAC. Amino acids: CASSLSNQDTQY. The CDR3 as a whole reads CASSLSNQDTQYF.

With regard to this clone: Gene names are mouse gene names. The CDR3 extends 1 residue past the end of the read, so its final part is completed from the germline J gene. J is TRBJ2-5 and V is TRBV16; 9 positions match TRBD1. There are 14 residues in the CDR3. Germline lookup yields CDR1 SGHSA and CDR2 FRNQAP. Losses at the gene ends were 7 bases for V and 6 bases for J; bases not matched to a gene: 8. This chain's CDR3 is CASIATGGSDTQYF. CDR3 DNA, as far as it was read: TGTGCAAGCATCGCCACAGGGGGCAGTGACACCCAGTAC.

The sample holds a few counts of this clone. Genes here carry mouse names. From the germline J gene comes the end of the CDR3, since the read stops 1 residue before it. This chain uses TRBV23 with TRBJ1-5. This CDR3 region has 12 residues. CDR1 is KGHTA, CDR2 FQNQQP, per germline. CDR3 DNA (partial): TGCTCCAGCAGTCACGACAACCAGGCTCCGCTT. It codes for CSSSHDNQAPL. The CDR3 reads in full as CSSSHDNQAPLF.

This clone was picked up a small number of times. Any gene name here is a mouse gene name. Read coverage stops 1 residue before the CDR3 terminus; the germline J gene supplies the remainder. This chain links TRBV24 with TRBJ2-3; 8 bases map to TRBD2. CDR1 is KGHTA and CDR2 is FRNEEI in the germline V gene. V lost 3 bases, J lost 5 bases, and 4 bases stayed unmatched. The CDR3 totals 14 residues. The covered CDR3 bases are TGTGCCAGCAGTCTCCTCGGGACTGGAGAAACGCTGTAT. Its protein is CASSLLGTGETLY. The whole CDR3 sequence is CASSLLGTGETLYF.

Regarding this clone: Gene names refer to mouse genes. The CDR3 DNA, read in part, is TGTGCCAGCAGAGACTGGGGGGATGCAGAAACGCTGTAT. Protein product: CASRDWGDAETLY. The full CDR3 sequence reads CASRDWGDAETLYF. This chain connects TRBV26 to TRBJ2-3, with TRBD2 identical over 10 bases. The read comes to an end 1 residue before the CDR3 does, leaving the germline J gene to fill in the end. Germline V CDR1 and CDR2: KGHPV, FQNQEV (reference sequence). CDR3 length: 14 residues. J lost 2 bases, V lost 6 bases, and 2 bases had no gene match.

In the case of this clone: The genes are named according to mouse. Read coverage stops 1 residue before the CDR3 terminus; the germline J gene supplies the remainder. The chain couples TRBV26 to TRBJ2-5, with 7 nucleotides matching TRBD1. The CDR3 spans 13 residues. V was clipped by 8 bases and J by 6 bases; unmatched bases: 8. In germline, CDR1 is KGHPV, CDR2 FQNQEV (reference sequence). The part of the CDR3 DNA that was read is TGTGCCAGCCACTCGACAGGGATGGACACCCAGTAC. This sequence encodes CASHSTGMDTQY. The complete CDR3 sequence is CASHSTGMDTQYF. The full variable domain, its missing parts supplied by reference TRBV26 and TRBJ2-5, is NSKVIQTPRYLVKGQGQKAKMRCIPEKGHPVVFWYQQNKNNEFKFLINFQNQEVLQQIDMTEKRFSAECPSNSPCSLEIQSSEAGDSALYLCASHSTGMDTQYFGPGTRLLVL.

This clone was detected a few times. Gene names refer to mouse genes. CDR3 region: CASSQNWGNQDTQYF. Partial CDR3 DNA: TGTGCCAGCAGCCAAAACTGGGGTAACCAAGACACCCAGTAC. The rearrangement joins TRBV5 to TRBJ2-5; 7 positions agree with TRBD2. The CDR3 end lies 1 residue beyond the end of the read and is filled in from the germline J gene. CDR1 LGHNA and CDR2 YNLKQL come from the germline V gene (reference sequence). The trim removed 2 bases at V and 0 bases at J, leaving 2 bases unmatched. The CDR3 is 15 amino acids.